This TCR beta chain was sequenced for a study of shared clonotypes between healthy human individuals. Study-level findings and limits: Estimated clonotype richness was generally higher in naive than memory subsets. The authors expected sequencing depth to affect clonotype sharing among donors.

In the naive CD8 group, cells lacked CD45RO and were positively selected for CCR7, so terminally differentiated effector memory CD45RA+ cells were left out. CDR3 length: 16 residues. Per germline, CDR1 SGHTA and CDR2 FQGNSA. V was shortened by 1 base and J by 0 bases, with 11 bases between the two germline ends. Here immunoSEQ multiplex PCR was the method, and the copy in TCRdb shows in-frame clones only, minus some. The sample yields about 2.2 million clones, just over 90% seen once. On this clone: What it recognizes is unknown.

The TCR originated in a man between 18 and 35 years old in good health. Some clones in this sample may be carry-over from other donors' samples. J is TRBJ2-3 and V is TRBV7-2; D gene uncertain. Input material: naive CD8+ T cells from PBMCs. CDR3 sequence (DNA): TGTGCCAGCAGCTTAGGGTCACGTACTAGCACAGATACGCAGTATTTT. It codes for CASSLGSRTSTDTQYF.